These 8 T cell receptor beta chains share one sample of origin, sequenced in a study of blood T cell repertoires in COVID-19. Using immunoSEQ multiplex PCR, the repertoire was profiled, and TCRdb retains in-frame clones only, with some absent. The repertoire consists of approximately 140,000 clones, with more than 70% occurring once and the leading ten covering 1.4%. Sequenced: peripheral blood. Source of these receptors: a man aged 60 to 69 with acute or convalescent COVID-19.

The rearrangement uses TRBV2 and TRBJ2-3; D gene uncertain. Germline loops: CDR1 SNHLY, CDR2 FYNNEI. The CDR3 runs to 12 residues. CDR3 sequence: CGSVGYTDTQYF. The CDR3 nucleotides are TGTGGAAGCGTAGGCTACACAGATACGCAGTATTTT. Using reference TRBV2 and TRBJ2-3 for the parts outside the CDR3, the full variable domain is EPEVTQTPSHQVTQMGQEVILRCVPISNHLYFYWYRQILGQKVEFLVSFYNNEISEKSEIFDDQFSVERPDGSNFTLKIRSTKLEDSAMYFCGSVGYTDTQYFGPGTRLTVL.

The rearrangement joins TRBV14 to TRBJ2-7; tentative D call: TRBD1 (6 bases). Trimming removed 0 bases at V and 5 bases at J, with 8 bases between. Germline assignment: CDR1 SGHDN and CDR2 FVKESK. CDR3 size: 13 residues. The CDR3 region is CASSQDGGNEQYF. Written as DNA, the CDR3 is TGTGCCAGCAGCCAAGATGGGGGCAACGAGCAGTACTTC.

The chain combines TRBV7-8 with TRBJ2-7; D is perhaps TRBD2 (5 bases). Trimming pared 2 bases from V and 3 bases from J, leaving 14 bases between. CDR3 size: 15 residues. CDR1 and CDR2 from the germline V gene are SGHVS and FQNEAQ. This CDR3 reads CASSLMRVSGYEQYF. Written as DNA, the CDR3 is TGTGCCAGCAGCTTAATGAGGGTCTCCGGCTACGAGCAGTACTTC.

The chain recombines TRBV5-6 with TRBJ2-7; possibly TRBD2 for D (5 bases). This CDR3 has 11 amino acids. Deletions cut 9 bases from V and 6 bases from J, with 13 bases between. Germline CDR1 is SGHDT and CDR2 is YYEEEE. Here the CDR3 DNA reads TGTGCCACGAGAGGGTCGGGCGAGCAGTACTTC. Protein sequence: CATRGSGEQYF.

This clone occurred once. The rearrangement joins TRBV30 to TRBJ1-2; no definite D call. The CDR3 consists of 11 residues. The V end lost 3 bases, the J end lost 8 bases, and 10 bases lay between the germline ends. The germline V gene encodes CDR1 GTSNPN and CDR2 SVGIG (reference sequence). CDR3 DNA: TGTGCCTGGAGGGAGGGAAGAGGCTACACCTTC. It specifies CAWREGRGYTF.

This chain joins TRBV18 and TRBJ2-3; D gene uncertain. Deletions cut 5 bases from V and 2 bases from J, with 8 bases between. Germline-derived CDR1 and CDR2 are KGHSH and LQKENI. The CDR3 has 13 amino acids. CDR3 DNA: TGTGCCAGCTCAGCACAGCACACAGATACGCAGTATTTT. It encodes CASSAQHTDTQYF. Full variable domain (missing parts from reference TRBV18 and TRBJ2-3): NAGVMQNPRHLVRRRGQEARLRCSPMKGHSHVYWYRQLPEEGLKFMVYLQKENIIDESGMPKERFSAEFPKEGPSILRIQQVVRGDSAAYFCASSAQHTDTQYFGPGTRLTVL.

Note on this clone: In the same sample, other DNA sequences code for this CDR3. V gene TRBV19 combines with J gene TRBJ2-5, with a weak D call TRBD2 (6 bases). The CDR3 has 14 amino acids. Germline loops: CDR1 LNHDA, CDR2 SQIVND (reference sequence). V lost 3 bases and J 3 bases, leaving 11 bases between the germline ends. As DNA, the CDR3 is TGTGCCAGTAGTATGGCGGGATGGGAAGAGACCCAGTACTTC. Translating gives CASSMAGWEETQYF.

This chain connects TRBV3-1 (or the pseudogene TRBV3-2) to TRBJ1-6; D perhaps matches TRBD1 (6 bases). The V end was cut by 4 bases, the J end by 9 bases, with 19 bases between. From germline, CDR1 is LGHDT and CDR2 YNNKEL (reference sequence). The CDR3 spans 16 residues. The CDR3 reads CASSPQLGAMSSPLHF. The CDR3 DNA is TGTGCCAGCAGCCCCCAGCTGGGGGCTATGAGTTCACCCCTCCACTTT.